Listed below are T cell receptor beta chains from one sample, sequenced in a study of CD8 T cells in ankylosing spondylitis. TCRdb fed the 5' RACE reads into MiXCR, producing one record per CDR3 protein. The sample contains about 540,000 distinct CDR3 sequences, 9.5% to 15% of which appear only once. What was sequenced was blood, either unsorted or a sorted T cell fraction (not recorded which). These receptors came from a male donor with ankylosing spondylitis. Each CDR3 is given with its conserved first and last residue. The order of the fields is CDR3 protein, clone size, V gene, J gene. For some rows the clone size is stated as once, few or many, or as a class when expanded; others skip it.

CDR3 protein: CSATGGVNQPQHF
clone size: few
V gene: TRBV20-1
J gene: TRBJ1-5

CDR3 protein: CASSLTGTRINNQPQHF
clone size: NA
V gene: TRBV28
J gene: TRBJ1-5

CDR3 protein: CASSSGLAKNTQYF
clone size: many
V gene: TRBV7-2
J gene: TRBJ2-3

CDR3 protein: CASSLGQGAEQFF
clone size: NA
V gene: TRBV7-9
J gene: TRBJ2-1

CDR3 protein: CASSLGTVSGLGYGYTF
clone size: NA
V gene: TRBV28
J gene: TRBJ1-2

CDR3 protein: CASSDTGSEAFF
clone size: NA
V gene: TRBV7-9
J gene: TRBJ1-1

CDR3 protein: CASSEIRAGGEKLFF
clone size: few
V gene: TRBV2
J gene: TRBJ1-4

CDR3 protein: CATSDPSGSHQETQYF
clone size: many
V gene: TRBV24-1
J gene: TRBJ2-5

CDR3 protein: CASSIAASGSWNEQFF
clone size: few
V gene: TRBV19
J gene: TRBJ2-1

CDR3 protein: CSARRQGLLQETQYF
clone size: few
V gene: TRBV20-1
J gene: TRBJ2-5

CDR3 protein: CSARDLLENEKLFF
clone size: few
V gene: TRBV20-1
J gene: TRBJ1-4

CDR3 protein: CASSYSGSQYEQYF
clone size: few
V gene: TRBV6-2/TRBV6-3
J gene: TRBJ2-7

CDR3 protein: CSAKRLGEIYSNQPQHF
clone size: NA
V gene: TRBV20-1
J gene: TRBJ1-5

CDR3 protein: CASSLGLYPEAFF
clone size: NA
V gene: TRBV5-1
J gene: TRBJ1-1

CDR3 protein: CASSSGGVGETQYF
clone size: NA
V gene: TRBV5-1
J gene: TRBJ2-5

CDR3 protein: CATSRAGGTETQYF
clone size: NA
V gene: TRBV15
J gene: TRBJ2-5

CDR3 protein: CASSEQTGRETQYF
clone size: NA
V gene: TRBV2
J gene: TRBJ2-5

CDR3 protein: CSASLAGGPDIDTQYF
clone size: few
V gene: TRBV20-1
J gene: TRBJ2-3

CDR3 protein: CASSTTTGTGGGNTIYF
clone size: NA
V gene: TRBV7-9
J gene: TRBJ1-3

CDR3 protein: CASSPSTSVYEQYF
clone size: few
V gene: TRBV7-2
J gene: TRBJ2-7

CDR3 protein: CSASEPGNQPQHF
clone size: few
V gene: TRBV20-1
J gene: TRBJ1-5

CDR3 protein: CASSAGTSFAGELFF
clone size: NA
V gene: TRBV10-2
J gene: TRBJ2-2

CDR3 protein: CASSQEGQGTETQYF
clone size: NA
V gene: TRBV4-1
J gene: TRBJ2-5

CDR3 protein: CATSGKTGGAGNEQFF
clone size: NA
V gene: TRBV15
J gene: TRBJ2-1

CDR3 protein: CASSARPSAPGTQYF
clone size: NA
V gene: TRBV2
J gene: TRBJ2-3

CDR3 protein: CASSPREGQGVSQPQHF
clone size: NA
V gene: TRBV12-3/TRBV12-4
J gene: TRBJ1-5

CDR3 protein: CASSEGHSRGNTQYF
clone size: few
V gene: TRBV10-2
J gene: TRBJ2-3

CDR3 protein: CASSIGAENQPQHF
clone size: NA
V gene: TRBV19
J gene: TRBJ1-5

CDR3 protein: CASSLRGRNTDTQYF
clone size: NA
V gene: TRBV5-1
J gene: TRBJ2-3

CDR3 protein: CSAPGTSGSYEQFF
clone size: NA
V gene: TRBV29-1
J gene: TRBJ2-1

CDR3 protein: CASSQGRWTGELFF
clone size: NA
V gene: TRBV3-1
J gene: TRBJ2-2

CDR3 protein: CATSRVSPRDNEQFF
clone size: NA
V gene: TRBV15
J gene: TRBJ2-1

CDR3 protein: CASSQDLGWQPQHF
clone size: many
V gene: TRBV3-1
J gene: TRBJ1-5

CDR3 protein: CSARQRNEQFF
clone size: NA
V gene: TRBV20-1
J gene: TRBJ2-1

CDR3 protein: CASSQRTGWSQPQHF
clone size: few
V gene: TRBV7-2
J gene: TRBJ1-5

CDR3 protein: CATRDVYNEQFF
clone size: many
V gene: TRBV24-1
J gene: TRBJ2-1

CDR3 protein: CASTLIDVGGYTF
clone size: NA
V gene: TRBV12-3/TRBV12-4
J gene: TRBJ1-2

CDR3 protein: CASSYSGRATETQYF
clone size: few
V gene: TRBV6-2/TRBV6-3
J gene: TRBJ2-5

CDR3 protein: CASTSGTSTDTQYF
clone size: few
V gene: TRBV11-2
J gene: TRBJ2-3

CDR3 protein: CATSDEAGVEGNEQFF
clone size: NA
V gene: TRBV24-1
J gene: TRBJ2-1

CDR3 protein: CASSLNPSGDTQYF
clone size: NA
V gene: TRBV27
J gene: TRBJ2-3

CDR3 protein: CASSSAGELFF
clone size: many
V gene: TRBV12-3/TRBV12-4
J gene: TRBJ2-2

CDR3 protein: CSARTHFRVNEQYF
clone size: NA
V gene: TRBV20-1
J gene: TRBJ2-7

CDR3 protein: CASRPPGTRGSGANVLTF
clone size: many
V gene: TRBV6-1
J gene: TRBJ2-6

CDR3 protein: CATSDSGAGYQETQYF
clone size: few
V gene: TRBV24-1
J gene: TRBJ2-5

CDR3 protein: CASSRTVNVATNEKLFF
clone size: few
V gene: TRBV18
J gene: TRBJ1-4

CDR3 protein: CASSPGGRGPGSPLHF
clone size: NA
V gene: TRBV7-9
J gene: TRBJ1-6

CDR3 protein: CASNSGGLGETQYF
clone size: few
V gene: TRBV5-1
J gene: TRBJ2-5

CDR3 protein: CASSGRDRGLDGYTF
clone size: few
V gene: TRBV5-6
J gene: TRBJ1-2

CDR3 protein: CASSSNQGGETQYF
clone size: NA
V gene: TRBV7-2
J gene: TRBJ2-5

CDR3 protein: CATRILGEGNEKLFF
clone size: few
V gene: TRBV5-1
J gene: TRBJ1-4

CDR3 protein: CASSLEAGQGSATIYF
clone size: NA
V gene: TRBV7-2
J gene: TRBJ1-3

CDR3 protein: CATSDSSLHEQFF
clone size: NA
V gene: TRBV24-1
J gene: TRBJ2-1

CDR3 protein: CASSRLIAGANEQFF
clone size: few
V gene: TRBV3-1
J gene: TRBJ2-1

CDR3 protein: CSVDRGLSYGYTF
clone size: many
V gene: TRBV29-1
J gene: TRBJ1-2